The sequence of this TCR beta chain was determined in a study of blood T cell repertoires in COVID-19. Methods used by the authors: Reference gene primers were amplified, and this amplification served to estimate nucleated cell counts. Here immunoSEQ multiplex PCR was the method, and the copy in TCRdb shows in-frame clones only, minus some. The V and J calls and clone size were taken over from that table, and D and trimming were inferred from the DNA. The sample has fewer than 130,000 clones; more than 75% are singletons. The CDR3 length is 16 residues. Trimming took 5 bases from V and 0 from J, leaving 17 bases between them. Germline loops: CDR1 LNHDA, CDR2 SQIVND (reference sequence).

This TCR derives from a woman in her fifties or sixties with acute or convalescent COVID-19. The genes are TRBV19 and TRBJ2-7, with a weak D call TRBD2 (5 bases). Sequencing was done on a sample of peripheral blood. The CDR3 nucleotides read TGTGCCAGTAGTGCCTCCGGGAAGGGTCCCTCCTACGAGCAGTACTTC. This sequence encodes CASSASGKGPSYEQYF.